Presented here are 22 T cell receptor beta chains from one specimen sequenced in a study of blood T cell repertoires in COVID-19. Repertoires were generated with immunoSEQ multiplex PCR, while TCRdb's copy carries only in-frame clones and drops some. The sample records 30,000 or so clones, roughly 90% being singletons. Sequenced: peripheral blood. These receptors all come from a human donor in a cohort sampled during active COVID-19.

This clone was seen a handful of times. This chain connects TRBV15 to TRBJ1-5; TRBD1 might be the D (6 bases). CDR1 and CDR2 from the germline V gene are LNHNV and YYDKDF (reference sequence). The CDR3 totals 15 residues. The V and J ends lost 3 bases and 1 base respectively, with 10 bases between them. The CDR3, as DNA: TGTGCCACCAGCAGGGACGGACAGAGCAATCAGCCCCAGCATTTT. Its translation is CATSRDGQSNQPQHF.

This chain links TRBV5-1 with TRBJ2-5; no clear D gene. V lost 4 bases and J 2 bases, leaving 12 bases between the germline ends. This CDR3 is 14 amino acids long. CDR1 is SGHRS, CDR2 YFSETQ, per germline. CDR3 region: CASSPRLTQETQYF. The CDR3 coding sequence is TGCGCCAGCAGCCCCCGATTGACTCAAGAGACCCAGTACTTC. The complete variable domain, with remaining parts taken from reference TRBV5-1 and TRBJ2-5, reads KAGVTQTPRYLIKTRGQQVTLSCSPISGHRSVSWYQQTPGQGLQFLFEYFSETQRNKGNFPGRFSGRQFSNSRSEMNVSTLELGDSALYLCASSPRLTQETQYFGPGTRLLVL.

Comments on this clone: The germline gene is not matched at one end of the junction; a read error may be the cause. Additional DNA sequences in this sample encode the identical CDR3. The rearrangement uses TRBV3-1 (or the pseudogene TRBV3-2) and TRBJ1-1; D possibly corresponds to TRBD1 (6 bases). Germline V gene lookup returns CDR1 LGHDT and CDR2 YNNKEL (reference sequence). This CDR3 region has 13 residues. CDR3 nucleotide sequence: TGTGCCAGCAGCCAAGTCGGACAGACTGAAGCCTTCTTT. This encodes CASSQVGQTEAFF.

This rearrangement joins TRBV6-5 to TRBJ2-7, with D unclear. The CDR3 covers 11 residues. Germline V gene data show CDR1 as MNHEY and CDR2 as SVGAGI. The V end was cut by 6 bases, the J end by 1 base, with 4 bases between. Written as DNA, the CDR3 is TGTGCCAGCAGACAGTCCTACGAGCAGTACTTC. Translating gives CASRQSYEQYF.

V is TRBV24-1 and J is TRBJ2-2; 8 nucleotides match TRBD1. The germline CDR1 and CDR2 sequences are KGHDR and SFDVKD. The CDR3 consists of 19 residues. V was clipped by 3 bases and J by 6 bases; unmatched bases: 17. CDR3 nucleotide sequence: TGTGCCACCAGTGATCCCCGGACCGGGACAGGTGTTCCCGCCGGGGAGCTGTTTTTT. Amino acid sequence: CATSDPRTGTGVPAGELFF.

The chain recombines TRBV6-1 with TRBJ1-1; no clear D. Germline V lookup: CDR1 MNHNS, CDR2 SASEGT. The CDR3 spans 13 residues. Trimming took off 2 bases at V and 8 bases at J, with 12 bases between the two ends. The CDR3 spells CASSEYQGDEAFF. The CDR3 DNA follows: TGTGCCAGCAGTGAATATCAAGGAGACGAAGCTTTCTTT.

This chain uses TRBV2 with TRBJ2-1; D is perhaps TRBD2 (5 bases). V gave up 8 bases and J gave up 3 bases, with 5 bases separating them. Looked up from germline, CDR1 is SNHLY and CDR2 is FYNNEI. This CDR3 spans 11 amino acids. CDR3 coding DNA: TGTGCCAGCCGGGACTACAATGAGCAGTTCTTC. Translating it yields CASRDYNEQFF.

This chain links TRBV6-5 with TRBJ1-3; maybe TRBD1 (5 bases). V gave up 6 bases and J gave up 0 bases, with 12 bases separating them. The CDR3 loop spans 15 amino acids. Germline V gene data show CDR1 as MNHEY and CDR2 as SVGAGI. The DNA for the CDR3 is TGTGCCAGCAGCCGAGACAGAAACTCTGGAAACACCATATATTTT. Translating it yields CASSRDRNSGNTIYF.

This clone was recorded a few times. The rearrangement joins TRBV28 to TRBJ2-2, with D possibly matching TRBD2 (5 bases). The V end was cut by 7 bases, the J end by 2 bases, with 8 bases between. Germline V gives CDR1 MDHEN, CDR2 SYDVKM. The CDR3 covers 13 residues. The CDR3 reads CASMAGNTGELFF. In nucleotides, the CDR3 is TGTGCCAGCATGGCGGGTAACACCGGGGAGCTGTTTTTT.

The chain couples TRBV27 to TRBJ1-2; 7 bases are shared with TRBD1. CDR3 size: 19 residues. Unmatched junction bases numbered 18, after V lost 2 bases and J lost 3 bases. The germline gives CDR1 MNHEY, CDR2 SMNVEV (reference sequence). CDR3 in amino acids: CASSLRPPRQGGYDYGYTF. The CDR3 bases are TGTGCCAGCAGTTTAAGGCCCCCTCGACAGGGCGGTTACGACTATGGCTACACCTTC.

V gene TRBV5-1 combines with J gene TRBJ2-7, with 7 bases fitting TRBD2. Germline-derived CDR1 and CDR2 are SGHRS and YFSETQ. J gave up 0 bases and V 6 bases, and 6 bases lay outside the gene matches. The CDR3 extends over 14 amino acids. The DNA of the CDR3 is TGCGCCAGCACCCCCGGCGGGAGCTCCTACGAGCAGTACTTC. This sequence encodes CASTPGGSSYEQYF. Based on the CDR3 plus reference TRBV5-1 and TRBJ2-7, the full variable domain is KAGVTQTPRYLIKTRGQQVTLSCSPISGHRSVSWYQQTPGQGLQFLFEYFSETQRNKGNFPGRFSGRQFSNSRSEMNVSTLELGDSALYLCASTPGGSSYEQYFGPGTRLTVT.

The chain combines TRBV6-5 with TRBJ1-6; TRBD1 might be the D (5 bases). There are 15 residues in the CDR3. CDR1 is MNHEY, CDR2 SVGAGI, per germline. V lost 6 bases, J lost 7 bases, and 16 bases lay in between. This CDR3 is CASRGEGRGNSPLHF. CDR3 nucleotides: TGTGCCAGCAGGGGGGAGGGACGGGGAAATTCACCCCTCCACTTT.

The chain employs TRBV6-5 and TRBJ1-1, with 7 bases lining up with TRBD1. The CDR3 runs 13 residues. J was trimmed by 2 bases and V by 7 bases; bases with no gene match: 4. Germline V gene sequence: CDR1 MNHEY, CDR2 SVGAGI. As DNA, the CDR3 is TGTGCCAGCAAGGGACAGACCAACACTGAAGCTTTCTTT. This encodes CASKGQTNTEAFF.

The chain uses TRBV6-5 and TRBJ1-5; D is uncertain. Trimming removed 8 bases at V and 0 bases at J, with 14 bases between. The CDR3 length is 15 residues. Germline V lookup: CDR1 MNHEY, CDR2 SVGAGI. The CDR3 bases are TGTGCCAGCGGGTACTATGCGAATAGCAATCAGCCCCAGCATTTT. It yields the protein CASGYYANSNQPQHF.

This chain uses TRBV5-8 with TRBJ2-7; unclear D gene. The length of the CDR3 is 11 residues. Per the germline V gene, CDR1 is SGHTS and CDR2 is YDEGEE. Written as DNA, the CDR3 is TGTCCACCCAGGCCCCAATACGAGCAGTACTTC. Translated: CPPRPQYEQYF.

This chain links TRBV7-9 with TRBJ2-5, with 13 bases lining up with TRBD2. This CDR3 is built from 18 residues. Per germline, CDR1 SEHNR and CDR2 FQNEAQ (reference sequence). Trimming took 6 bases from V and 0 from J; bases not matched to a gene: 10. Here the CDR3 reads CASSSRTSGGAYQETQYF. The CDR3 DNA follows: TGTGCCAGCAGTTCTAGGACTAGCGGGGGCGCTTACCAAGAGACCCAGTACTTC.

The V call is TRBV7-9, the J call TRBJ1-5; possibly TRBD1 for D (5 bases). CDR3 length: 15 amino acids. V shed 2 bases and J shed 0 bases, with 8 bases lying between them. Germline V lookup: CDR1 SEHNR, CDR2 FQNEAQ (reference sequence). The CDR3 protein is CASSLQGDSNQPQHF. The CDR3 DNA follows: TGTGCCAGCAGCTTACAAGGGGATAGCAATCAGCCCCAGCATTTT.

The gene calls are TRBV5-1 and TRBJ1-4; D possibly corresponds to TRBD1 (6 bases). V was cut by 4 bases and J by 8 bases, with 18 bases left in between. There are 15 residues in the CDR3. Germline V gene data show CDR1 as SGHRS and CDR2 as YFSETQ. The CDR3 sequence is CASSRLQGRNEKLFF. CDR3 bases: TGCGCCAGCAGCCGCTTACAGGGTCGTAACGAAAAACTGTTTTTT.

This chain connects TRBV7-8 to TRBJ2-7, with TRBD2 identical over 8 bases. With 2 bases clipped from V and 1 base from J, the junction kept 4 bases outside the gene matches. This CDR3 spans 15 amino acids. Germline V gene data show CDR1 as SGHVS and CDR2 as FQNEAQ. The CDR3 nucleotides are TGTGCCAGCAGCTTAACGTCTAGCGGGTCCTACGAGCAGTACTTC. Residues: CASSLTSSGSYEQYF.

The gene calls are TRBV5-1 and TRBJ2-1; possible D gene TRBD2, 6 bases. The germline gives CDR1 SGHRS, CDR2 YFSETQ. The CDR3 sequence is 15 residues long. V shed 4 bases and J shed 0 bases, with 11 bases lying between them. CDR3 region: CASSGGTTSYNEQFF. CDR3 DNA: TGCGCCAGCAGCGGGGGGACCACCTCCTACAATGAGCAGTTCTTC. The variable domain in full, with the rest retrieved from reference TRBV5-1 and TRBJ2-1, is KAGVTQTPRYLIKTRGQQVTLSCSPISGHRSVSWYQQTPGQGLQFLFEYFSETQRNKGNFPGRFSGRQFSNSRSEMNVSTLELGDSALYLCASSGGTTSYNEQFFGPGTRLTVL.

The J gene is TRBJ1-6, the V gene TRBV5-4, with TRBD1 matching 10 bases. This CDR3 contains 14 residues. V was pared by 9 bases and J by 7 bases, with 7 bases of the junction left unmatched. Germline-derived CDR1 and CDR2 are SGHNT and YYREEE (reference sequence). The CDR3 is CAIPTGGENSPLHF. Written as DNA, the CDR3 is TGTGCCATCCCGACAGGGGGCGAGAATTCACCCCTCCACTTT.

CDR3 in amino acids: CASSLARTSGEWSTGELFF. CDR3 sequence (DNA): TGTGCCAGCAGCTTAGCCCGGACTAGCGGGGAGTGGTCCACCGGGGAGCTGTTTTTT. The genes are TRBV11-3 and TRBJ2-2; 12 bases map to TRBD2. The CDR3 extends over 19 amino acids. Germline V gene sequence: CDR1 SGHNT, CDR2 YENEEA. V shed 1 base, J shed 4 bases, and the junction held 10 bases outside the gene matches.